These T cell receptor beta chains were read from a single sample in a study of blood T cells in healthy people across ages. TCRdb re-derived calls from the 5' RACE reads in MiXCR, one entry per CDR3 protein. The sample lists 1.5 million to 2 million distinct CDR3 sequences; about 31% were seen once. The sequencing input was blood. All receptors derive from a woman younger than 45 in good health. Each CDR3 is given with its conserved first and last residue. D genes are given only for firm matches. Not all rows give a size; the values are once, few, many and, for expanded clones, a class.

>few|NA|TRBJ1-2|TRBV7-9
TGTGCCAGCAGCTTAGCGTATCTCGGGACCTATGGCTACACCTTC
CASSLAYLGTYGYTF
>many|NA|TRBJ1-2|TRBV5-1
TGCGCCAGCAGCTTGGGGTCCCATCTTGATGGCTACACCTTC
CASSLGSHLDGYTF
>NA|NA|TRBJ2-2|TRBV9
TGTGCCAGCAGCGTAACCCCTGACACCGGGGAGCTGTTTTTT
CASSVTPDTGELFF
>few|NA|TRBJ2-5|TRBV4-1
TGCGCCAGCAGCCAAGAGGCGTTCGCTTCCCAGTACTTC
CASSQEAFASQYF
>many|NA|TRBJ2-1|TRBV6-5
TGTGCCAGCAGTTACTACGGGGACTCCAATGAGCAGTTCTTC
CASSYYGDSNEQFF
>many|NA|TRBJ2-1|TRBV7-3
TGTGCCAGCAGCCAACCGGGCTACAATGAGCAGTTCTTC
CASSQPGYNEQFF
>few|TRBD1|TRBJ2-1|TRBV10-3
TGTGCCATCAGTGGAAGGACAGGGAAAAACTACAATGAGCAGTTCTTC
CAISGRTGKNYNEQFF
>NA|NA|TRBJ2-7|TRBV7-6
TGTGCCAGCAGCGCTGGACAGATATCCGAGCAGTACTTC
CASSAGQISEQYF
>few|TRBD1|TRBJ1-5|TRBV18
TGTGCCAGCTCCGGACAGGGGGGTACTCAGCCCCAGCATTTT
CASSGQGGTQPQHF
>NA|TRBD1|TRBJ1-2|TRBV12-3/TRBV12-4
TGTGCCAGCGTCTTAGGGACAGGGAGATATGGCTACACCTTC
CASVLGTGRYGYTF
>NA|TRBD2|TRBJ2-1|TRBV19
TGTGCCAGTAGTCCGAGACTAGCGGGGGGGGCCAATGAGCAGTTCTTC
CASSPRLAGGANEQFF
>NA|TRBD2|TRBJ2-5|TRBV5-1
TGCGCCAGCAGCTTGGGCGGTTGGCCTAGCGGGGAACAAGAGACCCAGTACTTC
CASSLGGWPSGEQETQYF
>few|NA|TRBJ2-7|TRBV7-9
TGTGCCAGCCGCGATGGCCTAGAAGACTCCTACGAGCAGTACTTC
CASRDGLEDSYEQYF
>NA|NA|TRBJ2-7|TRBV4-1
TGCGCCAGCAGCCAAGGGTCTCAACAGGGATACTACGAGCAGTACTTC
CASSQGSQQGYYEQYF
>NA|TRBD1|TRBJ1-4|TRBV7-8
TGTGCCAGCAGCTTAGTCCAGGGGGAAATGAGTGAAAAACTGTTTTTT
CASSLVQGEMSEKLFF
>NA|TRBD2|TRBJ2-7|TRBV5-1
TGCGCCAGCAGTAGGAGCGGGAGGTTTAACGAGCAGTACTTC
CASSRSGRFNEQYF
>many|NA|TRBJ2-5|TRBV12-3/TRBV12-4
TGTGCCAGCAGTTTTCGTGAGACCCAGTACTTC
CASSFRETQYF
>many|NA|TRBJ2-1|TRBV27
TGTGCCAGCAGTTTAAATCGACCCAATGAGCAGTTCTTC
CASSLNRPNEQFF
>once|NA|TRBJ1-2|TRBV30
TGTGCCTGGGAGACTGGGGGTCCCTATGGCTACACCTTC
CAWETGGPYGYTF
>NA|NA|TRBJ1-2|TRBV27
TGTGCCAGCGGCGTGGGTTGGAGTGGCTACACCTTC
CASGVGWSGYTF
>NA|TRBD2|TRBJ2-3|TRBV5-1
TGCGCCAGCAGCACGGGACTAGCGACAGATACGCAGTATTTT
CASSTGLATDTQYF
>few|TRBD2|TRBJ2-5|TRBV7-2
TGTGCCAGCAGCCCACAAGGACTAGCGGGGTACCTGAAGACCCAGTACTTC
CASSPQGLAGYLKTQYF
>NA|TRBD1|TRBJ1-2|TRBV28
TGTGCCAGCATGACTACAGGGGCCTATGGCTACACCTTC
CASMTTGAYGYTF
>few|NA|TRBJ1-1|TRBV5-1
TGCGCCAGCAGCTTGGAAGGTGCTTTCTTT
CASSLEGAFF
>NA|TRBD2|TRBJ2-1|TRBV7-3
TGTGCCAGCAGCTTCCAGCGGGGGGGCCCCAATGAGCAGTTCTTC
CASSFQRGGPNEQFF
>NA|TRBD1|TRBJ1-2|TRBV18
TGTGCCAGCTCACTTAACACAGGGGATGGTGGCTACACCTTC
CASSLNTGDGGYTF
>few|NA|TRBJ2-1|TRBV3-1
TGTGCCAGCAGTCTTCGTTGGGGGCTAGGGGCAAACAATGAGCAGTTCTTC
CASSLRWGLGANNEQFF
>few|NA|TRBJ2-5|TRBV9
TGTGCCAGCAGCCCAGACAAGTACCAAGAGACCCAGTACTTC
CASSPDKYQETQYF
>NA|TRBD2|TRBJ2-2|TRBV7-3
TGTGCCAGCTCCGGCACTAGCGGGGTTACCGGGGAGCTGTTTTTT
CASSGTSGVTGELFF
>few|NA|TRBJ1-4|TRBV27
TGTGCCCGGATTGGGAGCGGAGGTGAAAAACTGTTTTTT
CARIGSGGEKLFF
>many|TRBD1|TRBJ2-7|TRBV12-3/TRBV12-4
TGTGCCAGCAGTTCGTGGGACAGGGTTGACTACGAGCAGTACTTC
CASSSWDRVDYEQYF
>NA|TRBD1|TRBJ2-3|TRBV7-9
TGTGCCAGCAGCCGACTGACGGGACAGAGCACAGATACGCAGTATTTT
CASSRLTGQSTDTQYF
>NA|NA|TRBJ1-3|TRBV2
TGTGCCAGCAGTTTGGTCGCCCGCTCTGGAAACACCATATATTTT
CASSLVARSGNTIYF
>NA|TRBD1|TRBJ2-7|TRBV7-2
TGTGCCAGCAGCTTTTCAGCAGGGGGACCCGAGCAGTACTTC
CASSFSAGGPEQYF
>few|TRBD2|TRBJ2-4|TRBV7-8
TGTGCCAGCAGCCAATCTAGCGGGAGCGTCGTCAAAAACATTCAGTACTTC
CASSQSSGSVVKNIQYF
>NA|NA|TRBJ2-3|TRBV10-2
TGCGCCAGCAGTGAGTCTGACGGAGCGGATACGCAGTATTTT
CASSESDGADTQYF
>NA|NA|TRBJ1-5|TRBV12-3/TRBV12-4
TGTGCCAGCAGTCAGAGATTTGATCAGCCCCAGCATTTT
CASSQRFDQPQHF
>few|NA|TRBJ2-7|TRBV20-1
TGCAGTGCTAGATGGGCGGCCAACTCCTACGAGCAGTACTTC
CSARWAANSYEQYF
>few|NA|TRBJ2-5|TRBV20-1
TGCAGTGCTAGATCTTTTCGGGAGACCCAGTACTTC
CSARSFRETQYF
>few|NA|TRBJ1-5|TRBV4-1
TGCGCCAGCAGCCAAGGTGCTTATGAGCCCCAGCATTTT
CASSQGAYEPQHF
>few|NA|TRBJ2-4|TRBV10-1
TGCCCCTACCGATCCAAAAACATTCAGTACTTC
CPYRSKNIQYF
>NA|NA|TRBJ2-1|TRBV20-1
TGCAGTGCCGGAACAAGCTGGATTCGCTCCTACAATGAGCAGTTCTTC
CSAGTSWIRSYNEQFF
>NA|NA|TRBJ2-2|TRBV4-1
TGCGCCAGCAGCCAAGCTGCTGGGGAGCTGTTTTTT
CASSQAAGELFF
>NA|NA|TRBJ2-7|TRBV5-4
TGTGCCAGCAGCTTCTTGGTCGGGGGAGGCTCCTACGAGCAGTACTTC
CASSFLVGGGSYEQYF
>NA|TRBD1|TRBJ2-1|TRBV9
TGTGCCAGCAGCAGGTCCGGGACAGGCTACAATGAGCAGTTCTTC
CASSRSGTGYNEQFF
>NA|TRBD1|TRBJ2-7|TRBV28
TGTGCCAGCAGTTACGGGACAGGTGCATCCAAAAGCTCCTACGAGCAGTACTTC
CASSYGTGASKSSYEQYF
>NA|NA|TRBJ2-7|TRBV14
TGTGCCAGCAGCCTCCCGGAGACCCCGGGGGTCTACGAGCAGTACTTC
CASSLPETPGVYEQYF
>NA|TRBD2|TRBJ2-3|TRBV11-2
TGTGCCAGCAGCCAGGGACTACCCACAGATACGCAGTATTTT
CASSQGLPTDTQYF
>once|TRBD2|TRBJ2-1|TRBV30
TGTGCCTGGACTGGGGGGGGGGCCTACAATGAGCAGTTCTTC
CAWTGGGAYNEQFF
>NA|NA|TRBJ2-1|TRBV9
TGTGCCAGCAGCGTAGGAGATCCCCACAATGAGCAGTTCTTC
CASSVGDPHNEQFF
>few|NA|TRBJ1-4|TRBV4-1
TGCGCCAGCAGCCAACGGGGTGGGGGAGTGAGTGAAAAACTGTTTTTT
CASSQRGGGVSEKLFF
>NA|NA|TRBJ2-6|TRBV28
TGTGCCAGCAGGAAGGGACCATCTAAAGCCAACGTCCGGACTTTC
CASRKGPSKANVRTF
>few|TRBD1|TRBJ1-6|TRBV14
TGTGCCAGCAGCCGGGACAGGGGAAATAATTCACCCCGCCACTTT
CASSRDRGNNSPRHF